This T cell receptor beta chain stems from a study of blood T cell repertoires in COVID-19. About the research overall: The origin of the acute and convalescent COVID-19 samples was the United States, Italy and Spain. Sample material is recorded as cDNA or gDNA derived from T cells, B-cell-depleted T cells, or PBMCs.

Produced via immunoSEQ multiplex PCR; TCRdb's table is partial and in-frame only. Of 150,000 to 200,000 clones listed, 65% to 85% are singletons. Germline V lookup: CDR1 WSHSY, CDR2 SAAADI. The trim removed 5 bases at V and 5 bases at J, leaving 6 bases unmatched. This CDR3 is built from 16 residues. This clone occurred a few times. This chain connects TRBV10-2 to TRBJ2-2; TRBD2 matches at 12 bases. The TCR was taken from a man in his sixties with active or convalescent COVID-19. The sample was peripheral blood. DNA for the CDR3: TGCGCCAGCAGTCGACTAGCGGGAGATAAAACCGGGGAGCTGTTTTTT. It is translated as CASSRLAGDKTGELFF.